What follows are 11 T cell receptor beta chains derived from one specimen sequenced in a study of graft-versus-host responses after intestinal transplantation. These receptors have no known antigen. The repertoire was sequenced with immunoSEQ multiplex PCR; TCRdb's copy has only in-frame clones and lacks some. The sample yields approximately 89,000 clones, 80% to 95% seen once. Sequences were derived from unstimulated CD4+ T cells sorted from spleen or lymph node cells, sampled before intestinal transplant. The source of these receptors is a human donor who received an intestinal transplant.

The chain uses TRBV7-8 and TRBJ2-5; TRBD2 matches 13 bases. V lost 4 bases to trimming and J lost 1 base; unmatched junction nucleotides: 0. The germline CDR1 and CDR2 sequences are SGHVS and FQNEAQ. The length of the CDR3 is 15 residues. The CDR3 sequence: CASSWTSGGQETQYF. The CDR3 nucleotides read TGTGCCAGCAGCTGGACTAGCGGGGGCCAAGAGACCCAGTACTTC. Based on the CDR3 plus reference TRBV7-8 and TRBJ2-5, the full variable domain is GAGVSQSPRYKVAKRGQDVALRCDPISGHVSLFWYQQALGQGPEFLTYFQNEAQLDKSGLPSDRFFAERPEGSVSTLKIQRTQQEDSAVYLCASSWTSGGQETQYFGPGTRLLVL.

The chain couples TRBV5-1 to TRBJ2-1; 10 bases are a match to TRBD2. This CDR3 is built from 14 residues. Germline CDR1 reads SGHRS; CDR2 reads YFSETQ. V gave up 1 base and J gave up 5 bases; unmatched junction bases: 0. In DNA form, the CDR3 reads TGCGCCAGCAGCTTGACTAGCGGGAACAATGAGCAGTTCTTC. This translates into CASSLTSGNNEQFF.

This chain joins TRBV30 and TRBJ1-3, with a weak D call TRBD1 (5 bases). The CDR3 extends over 15 amino acids. The germline V gene has CDR1 GTSNPN and CDR2 SVGIG (reference sequence). The V gene lost 0 bases and the J gene lost 0 bases, with 9 bases spanning the gap. The CDR3 DNA reads TGTGCCTGGAGTGTACACAGGAACTCTGGAAACACCATATATTTT. Protein: CAWSVHRNSGNTIYF.

DNA of the CDR3: TGTGCCAGCAGCGAGACAGGGGGCCCCGGGGAGCTGTTTTTT. It encodes CASSETGGPGELFF. This rearrangement joins TRBV9 to TRBJ2-2; TRBD1 matches at 10 bases. The V and J ends lost 3 bases and 6 bases, in that order; junction bases with no gene match: 2. The V gene's germline CDR1 is SGDLS and CDR2 YYNGEE. The CDR3 is made up of 14 amino acids.

V and J are TRBV6-1 and TRBJ2-6, with D maybe TRBD2 (5 bases). CDR3 length: 15 amino acids. The V gene lost 1 base and the J gene lost 4 bases, with 8 bases spanning the gap. The germline V gene has CDR1 MNHNS and CDR2 SASEGT. DNA for the CDR3: TGTGCCAGCAGTGAAGGGGGAGCGGGGGCCAACGTCCTGACTTTC. This gives the protein CASSEGGAGANVLTF.

The chain links TRBV7-8 to TRBJ2-7; 9 positions match TRBD1. The V gene end was trimmed by 3 bases and the J gene end by 4 bases; junction bases not matched to a gene: 4. Germline V gene lookup returns CDR1 SGHVS and CDR2 FQNEAQ. The CDR3 covers 14 residues. The CDR3: CASSFRDRVYEQYF. CDR3 bases: TGTGCCAGCAGCTTCCGGGACAGGGTTTACGAGCAGTACTTC.

The chain links TRBV6-5 to TRBJ2-5; 7 bases agree with TRBD1. TRBJ2-7 matches the DNA end more closely, so the J call is doubtful. The germline gives CDR1 MNHEY, CDR2 SVGAGI. The length of the CDR3 is 14 residues. Written as DNA, the CDR3 is TGTGCCAGCACTCCCTTGGACAGGCCCTACGAGCAGTACTTC. It yields the protein CASTPLDRPYEQYF.

V usage is TRBV28 and J usage is TRBJ1-4; maybe TRBD1 (5 bases). Germline loops: CDR1 MDHEN, CDR2 SYDVKM. V was clipped by 4 bases and J by 8 bases, with 17 bases between them. CDR3 length: 15 amino acids. The CDR3 loop is CASSSGGGREEKLFF. The CDR3 coding sequence is TGTGCCAGCAGTTCCGGGGGAGGCAGGGAAGAAAAACTGTTTTTT.

J is TRBJ2-7 and V is TRBV30; tentative D call: TRBD2 (6 bases). CDR1 is GTSNPN, CDR2 SVGIG, per germline (reference sequence). Trimming removed 8 bases from V and 0 bases from J, with 14 bases in between. The CDR3 loop spans 13 amino acids. CDR3 nucleotide sequence: TGTGCCCTTTGGCGGGGATACTCCTACGAGCAGTACTTC. Its protein product is CALWRGYSYEQYF.

The rearrangement uses TRBV4-1 and TRBJ2-7; D not certain. The CDR3 has 17 residues. Germline-derived CDR1 and CDR2 are MGHRA and YSYEKL. Trimming took 1 base from V and 2 from J, leaving 18 bases between them. This chain's CDR3 is CASSQGRVGGATYEQYF. Written as DNA, the CDR3 is TGCGCCAGCAGCCAAGGTAGAGTAGGTGGAGCGACCTACGAGCAGTACTTC.

The V and J genes are TRBV15 and TRBJ2-6; D unclear. The V gene's germline CDR1 is LNHNV and CDR2 YYDKDF (reference sequence). CDR3 length equals 15 residues. V gave up 4 bases and J gave up 2 bases, with 9 bases separating them. The CDR3 spells CATSKRFPGANVLTF. CDR3 nucleotide sequence: TGTGCCACCAGCAAGAGGTTTCCTGGGGCCAACGTCCTGACTTTC. The full variable domain, completed using reference TRBV15 and TRBJ2-6, is DAMVIQNPRYQVTQFGKPVTLSCSQTLNHNVMYWYQQKSSQAPKLLFHYYDKDFNNEADTPDNFQSRRPNTSFCFLDIRSPGLGDTAMYLCATSKRFPGANVLTFGAGSRLTVL.